The subject of this entry is one TCR beta chain. Its cognate antigen is unknown. The data derive from a study of PD-1 blockade in classical Hodgkin lymphoma. The table came from immunoSEQ multiplex PCR; TCRdb's copy has only in-frame clones and leaves some out. This table has tens of thousands of clones, roughly 90% appearing once. Study observations and caveats: The repertoire differences lack a defined cause, possibly disease activity or prior therapy. Relapsed/refractory patients reportedly had the lowest baseline TCR diversity, below newly diagnosed patients, who were below healthy donors.

Time point defined: newly diagnosed, previously untreated cHL patient sample. Researchers report purifying CD4+ T cells from thawed PBMCs by magnetic negative selection. PBMCs from untreated, newly diagnosed classical Hodgkin lymphoma were comparison samples. Sequencing was done on a sample of CD4+ T cells from blood. The TCR was taken from a human donor with classical Hodgkin lymphoma.

CDR3 amino acids: CASNPWVTRTDTQYF. The CDR3 DNA sequence: TGTGCCAGCAACCCGTGGGTCACCCGTACAGATACGCAGTATTTT. The chain links TRBV5-5 to TRBJ2-3; D is ambiguous. Germline V gives CDR1 SGHKS, CDR2 YYEKEE (reference sequence). Trimming removed 6 bases at V and 3 bases at J, with 17 bases between. The CDR3 runs to 15 residues.